The source of this T cell receptor beta chain is a study of T cell changes during pregnancy in multiple sclerosis. TCRdb keeps only in-frame clones here, not all; method: immunoSEQ multiplex PCR. The sample includes tens of thousands of clones, 80% to 95% of them seen just once. Germline-derived CDR1 and CDR2 are MGHDK and SYGVNS. Trimming left V 3 bases short and J 1 base short, with 9 bases between. This CDR3 comprises 15 residues. The sequence came from a female donor in good health, enrolled as a control in a pregnancy study. Sequences were derived from peripheral blood, sampled in the first trimester of pregnancy. J is TRBJ2-2 and V is TRBV25-1; D may be TRBD1 (5 bases). DNA of the CDR3: TGTGCCAGCAGTGAGGCAGGGAAGAACACCGGGGAGCTGTTTTTT. It codes for CASSEAGKNTGELFF.